The 27 T cell receptor beta chains given below trace back to one sample, sequenced in a study of cytomegalovirus exposure and HLA in healthy donors. It was with 60 Vbeta and 13 Jbeta primers that the PCR ran. Only in-frame clones appear in the TCRdb table, and some are missing; sequencing was by immunoSEQ multiplex PCR. The sample has about 210,000 clones. Specimen: PBMCs. The receptors stem from a woman aged 25-40 years in good health and CMV-seropositive.

The rearrangement links TRBV11-3 to TRBJ2-1, with D maybe TRBD2 (7 bases). V dropped 3 bases and J dropped 9 bases, with 24 bases sitting between them. The CDR3 is 17 residues long. Germline values: CDR1 SGHNT, CDR2 YENEEA. Here the CDR3 reads CASSFPRGAGRTSEQFF. DNA of the CDR3: TGTGCCAGCAGCTTTCCCAGGGGAGCGGGGAGAACTAGTGAGCAGTTCTTC.

V usage is TRBV4-1 and J usage is TRBJ2-1, with 7 bases aligning to TRBD1. The CDR3 has 17 residues. Germline CDR1 reads MGHRA; CDR2 reads YSYEKL. Trimming at V came to 2 bases and at J to 3 bases, leaving 10 bases not matched to a gene. This CDR3 reads CASSQSTRDSYYNEQFF. The CDR3 nucleotides are TGCGCCAGCAGCCAATCCACCAGGGACAGCTACTACAATGAGCAGTTCTTC.

V and J are TRBV6-5 and TRBJ2-1; D may be TRBD2 (6 bases). V was clipped by 2 bases and J by 1 base, with 12 bases between them. In germline, CDR1 is MNHEY, CDR2 SVGAGI. The CDR3 is 16 amino acids. The CDR3 loop is CASSYETSWSYNEQFF. The CDR3 bases are TGTGCCAGCAGTTACGAAACTAGCTGGTCCTACAATGAGCAGTTCTTC.

V gene TRBV7-9 combines with J gene TRBJ1-3; no reliable D call. CDR3 length: 15 residues. Trimming took off 5 bases at V and 7 bases at J, with 18 bases between the two ends. Germline loops: CDR1 SEHNR, CDR2 FQNEAQ (reference sequence). CDR3 in amino acids: CASSSQGATANTIYF. CDR3 DNA sequence: TGTGCCAGCAGCAGCCAAGGCGCGACTGCGAACACCATATATTTT.

This chain links TRBV11-2 with TRBJ1-5; the D gene is possibly TRBD1 (5 bases). The germline gives CDR1 SGHAT, CDR2 FQNNGV. This CDR3 contains 15 residues. V lost 3 bases to trimming and J lost 4 bases, with 13 bases between them. This CDR3 is CASSFGGGGNQPQHF. CDR3 coding DNA: TGTGCCAGCAGCTTCGGGGGTGGGGGGAATCAGCCCCAGCATTTT.

The V and J genes are TRBV7-8 and TRBJ2-7, with unresolved D. The CDR3 spans 15 residues. V lost 5 bases and J 0 bases, leaving 14 bases between the germline ends. From germline, CDR1 is SGHVS and CDR2 FQNEAQ. DNA for the CDR3: TGTGCCAGCAGCCCCTTCGAGCATATCTCCTACGAGCAGTACTTC. Translating it yields CASSPFEHISYEQYF.

This sequence joins TRBV6-6 and TRBJ1-4; no definite D call. The germline V gene has CDR1 MNHNY and CDR2 SVGAGI (reference sequence). V lost 5 bases and J 8 bases, leaving 21 bases between the germline ends. CDR3 size: 16 residues. The DNA for the CDR3 is TGTGCCAGCAGTCGTGGACCTCCTTCGGGATACGAAAAACTGTTTTTT. Its translation is CASSRGPPSGYEKLFF.

This chain links TRBV11-2 with TRBJ1-1; 10 nucleotides match TRBD1. V lost 4 bases and J lost 1; bases outside the gene matches: 6. The germline gives CDR1 SGHAT, CDR2 FQNNGV. This CDR3 region has 16 residues. This chain's CDR3 is CASSSDRGQANTEAFF. CDR3 nucleotides: TGTGCCAGCAGCTCCGACAGGGGGCAAGCGAACACTGAAGCTTTCTTT.

The V call is TRBV5-4, the J call TRBJ2-3, with TRBD2 identical over 7 bases. V was clipped by 3 bases and J by 2 bases; unmatched bases: 9. The V gene's germline CDR1 is SGHNT and CDR2 YYREEE (reference sequence). The CDR3 has 16 amino acids. In DNA form, the CDR3 reads TGTGCCAGCAGCTGGAAGAGCGGGGAACCCACAGATACGCAGTATTTT. Translating gives CASSWKSGEPTDTQYF.

The chain couples TRBV7-2 to TRBJ2-7, with 9 nucleotides matching TRBD1. This CDR3 region has 17 residues. Germline CDR1 is SGHTA and CDR2 is FQGNSA. With 0 bases clipped from V and 3 bases from J, the junction kept 9 bases outside the gene matches. Written as DNA, the CDR3 is TGTGCCAGCAGCTTAGCCTTTACAGGGGGCGCAGGCTACGAGCAGTACTTC. Protein sequence: CASSLAFTGGAGYEQYF. The variable domain in full, with the rest retrieved from reference TRBV7-2 and TRBJ2-7, is GAGVSQSPSNKVTEKGKDVELRCDPISGHTALYWYRQSLGQGLEFLIYFQGNSAPDKSGLPSDRFSAERTGGSVSTLTIQRTQQEDSAVYLCASSLAFTGGAGYEQYFGPGTRLTVT.

The V call is TRBV6-6, the J call TRBJ2-7; 10 bases agree with TRBD1. Germline CDR1 MNHNY, CDR2 SVGAGI (reference sequence). V lost 10 bases, J lost 2 bases, and 14 bases stayed unmatched. The CDR3 loop spans 16 amino acids. CDR3 loop: CATRTGGLGRTYEQYF. CDR3 coding DNA: TGTGCCACCCGGACAGGGGGGTTAGGACGAACCTACGAGCAGTACTTC.

This sequence joins TRBV5-6 and TRBJ1-5; D unclear. V was pared by 0 bases and J by 2 bases, with 12 bases between. This CDR3 has 16 residues. Germline loops: CDR1 SGHDT, CDR2 YYEEEE. This CDR3 is CASSLGPPGRNQPQHF. In DNA form, the CDR3 reads TGTGCCAGCAGCTTGGGGCCCCCTGGGCGCAATCAGCCCCAGCATTTT.

The chain joins TRBV2 to TRBJ2-7, with TRBD1 matching over 10 bases. The V segment lost 6 bases and the J segment 12 bases; nucleotides outside the gene matches: 14. Looked up from germline, CDR1 is SNHLY and CDR2 is FYNNEI. CDR3 length equals 14 residues. DNA for the CDR3: TGTGCCAGCAGCGATTCCGGGACAGGGGACCTGCCGTACTTC. This codes for CASSDSGTGDLPYF.

The CDR3 sequence: CASSLAGQNNYGYTF. CDR3 DNA sequence: TGTGCCAGCTCCTTAGCGGGTCAGAATAACTATGGCTACACCTTC. The J gene is TRBJ1-2, the V gene TRBV18; D is ambiguous. Germline CDR1 and CDR2: KGHSH and LQKENI. V was pared by 6 bases and J by 1 base, with 15 bases between. The CDR3 is 15 residues long.

J is TRBJ2-1 and V is TRBV25-1; 8 positions match TRBD1. The V and J ends lost 0 bases and 4 bases, in that order; junction bases with no gene match: 5. Germline assignment: CDR1 MGHDK and CDR2 SYGVNS. CDR3 length: 16 residues. CDR3 in amino acids: CASSEYRDRPYNEQFF. Here the CDR3 DNA reads TGTGCCAGCAGTGAATATCGGGACAGGCCATACAATGAGCAGTTCTTC.

The chain has TRBV11-2 and TRBJ2-5, with a possible D match to TRBD2 (5 bases). V was clipped by 5 bases and J by 4 bases, with 11 bases between them. Germline CDR1 and CDR2: SGHAT and FQNNGV. This CDR3 comprises 13 residues. CDR3 protein: CASSPVRGETQYF. DNA for the CDR3: TGTGCCAGCAGCCCCGTCCGGGGAGAGACCCAGTACTTC.

The V call is TRBV2, the J call TRBJ1-4; 7 bases agree with TRBD1. The CDR3 contains 15 residues. Germline loops: CDR1 SNHLY, CDR2 FYNNEI. J gave up 4 bases and V 6 bases, and 8 bases lay outside the gene matches. The CDR3 sequence is CASSRDREINEKLFF. The CDR3 DNA sequence: TGTGCCAGCAGCCGGGACAGAGAAATTAATGAAAAACTGTTTTTT.

The chain is built from TRBV5-4 and TRBJ2-7; the match to TRBD2 covers 10 bases. V lost 0 bases, J lost 4 bases, and 1 base stayed unmatched. Germline V gene lookup returns CDR1 SGHNT and CDR2 YYREEE (reference sequence). The CDR3 spans 14 residues. CDR3 DNA sequence: TGTGCCAGCAGCTTGGAGCGGGAGGGATACGAGCAGTACTTC. Residues: CASSLEREGYEQYF.

The chain uses TRBV27 and TRBJ1-5; TRBD1 agrees at 8 bases. The junction had 8 bases not matched to a gene; V was cut back by 6 bases and J by 1 base. CDR1 and CDR2 (germline): MNHEY, SMNVEV (reference sequence). The CDR3 has 16 amino acids. The CDR3 reads CASRVQGEYSNQPQHF. The CDR3 DNA reads as TGTGCCAGCAGGGTACAGGGGGAATACAGCAATCAGCCCCAGCATTTT.

The chain recombines TRBV5-1 with TRBJ2-7; 7 bases agree with TRBD1. The CDR3 contains 16 residues. Germline V gene sequence: CDR1 SGHRS, CDR2 YFSETQ. The junction had 11 bases not matched to a gene; V was cut back by 4 bases and J by 1 base. CDR3 sequence reads: CASSTGQVTSSYEQYF. CDR3 sequence (DNA): TGCGCCAGCAGCACCGGACAGGTCACGAGTTCCTACGAGCAGTACTTC.

Worth noting for this clone: This sample includes further DNA sequences coding for the same CDR3. V is TRBV5-6 and J is TRBJ2-7; D perhaps matches TRBD2 (5 bases). The CDR3 is 13 amino acids. V lost 2 bases, J lost 3 bases, and 9 bases lay in between. Per the germline V gene, CDR1 is SGHDT and CDR2 is YYEEEE. CDR3 protein: CASSFFGSYEQYF. Written as DNA, the CDR3 is TGTGCCAGCAGCTTCTTTGGGAGCTACGAGCAGTACTTC.

The CDR3 nucleotides are TGCAGCGCTGGACTAGCGGCTGAACCCGGGGAGCTGTTTTTT. Translated, it gives CSAGLAAEPGELFF. This chain joins TRBV29-1 and TRBJ2-2; 10 positions match TRBD2. J lost 6 bases, V lost 7 bases, and 8 bases had no gene match. Germline V CDR1 and CDR2: SQVTM, ANQGSEA. This CDR3 has 14 amino acids.

The chain couples TRBV5-1 to TRBJ2-5, with a tentative D call TRBD1 (6 bases). V lost 0 bases, J lost 2 bases, and 11 bases lay in between. The CDR3 has 15 amino acids. Germline loops: CDR1 SGHRS, CDR2 YFSETQ. The CDR3 nucleotides read TGCGCCAGCAGCTTGGAGCGAAGGGGGCAAGAGACCCAGTACTTC. Protein: CASSLERRGQETQYF.

V gene TRBV11-2 combines with J gene TRBJ2-5; D is perhaps TRBD2 (6 bases). Per the germline V gene, CDR1 is SGHAT and CDR2 is FQNNGV. The CDR3 sequence is 14 residues long. Trimming took off 2 bases at V and 14 bases at J, with 21 bases between the two ends. The CDR3, as DNA: TGTGCCAGCAGCTTATCGGGTAGCGGCACGTCCACCTACTTC. Translating gives CASSLSGSGTSTYF.

The chain is built from TRBV5-5 and TRBJ1-6; the D gene is possibly TRBD1 (5 bases). The V end lost 0 bases, the J end lost 15 bases, and 10 bases lay between the germline ends. This CDR3 has 12 residues. CDR1 is SGHKS and CDR2 is YYEKEE in the germline V gene (reference sequence). The CDR3 region has the DNA TGTGCCAGCAGCTTGGATGGGACTTTCCTCCACTTT. Its protein product is CASSLDGTFLHF.

The V gene is TRBV7-8, the J gene TRBJ1-2; D remains ambiguous. Trimming left V 0 bases short and J 0 bases short, with 8 bases between. Germline V gene lookup returns CDR1 SGHVS and CDR2 FQNEAQ. The CDR3 contains 15 residues. CDR3 bases: TGTGCCAGCAGCTTAGCGAGCAGGTCTAACTATGGCTACACCTTC. It codes for CASSLASRSNYGYTF.

The chain employs TRBV2 and TRBJ1-1; D unresolved. The germline V gene encodes CDR1 SNHLY and CDR2 FYNNEI. The ends were cut back, 7 bases at V and 1 base at J, with 10 bases in the middle. The CDR3 has 13 amino acids. In nucleotides, the CDR3 is TGTGCCAGCAACCCGGGTTCGAACACTGAAGCTTTCTTT. Residues: CASNPGSNTEAFF.